This entry describes one TCR beta chain. Its antigen is as yet unknown. Trimming removed 4 bases from V and 4 bases from J; junction bases left unmatched: 2. CDR1 and CDR2 from the germline V gene are LNHDA and SQIVND (reference sequence). The CDR3 is 14 residues long. The sample is drawn from a study of T cell responses to AZD1222 COVID-19 vaccine. Generated by immunoSEQ multiplex PCR, the TCRdb table keeps only in-frame clones and is missing some. The profile shows roughly 150,000 clones, more than 70% of them singletons. Study-wide points: As reported, nearly half of all spike-specific TCRs target variant regions that are unmutated. Researchers report vaccine-associated CD4 TCRs spanning spike, with dominance at 160-218 and 743-854.

The receptor's source is an adult in good health. Sample: peripheral blood, taken on day 0 of MenACWY control vaccination. J is TRBJ2-1 and V is TRBV19; 9 bases align to TRBD1. The CDR3 is CASSTGTGYNEQFF. CDR3 coding DNA: TGTGCCAGTAGTACCGGGACAGGGTACAATGAGCAGTTCTTC.